This T cell receptor (beta chain) was recovered during a study of blood T cell repertoires in COVID-19. The data were produced by immunoSEQ multiplex PCR, yet TCRdb's version contains in-frame clones alone and is incomplete. The repertoire includes 17,000 or so clones, 88% of them detected once, and 3.2% sits in the top ten. Germline lookup yields CDR1 MNHEY and CDR2 SMNVEV (reference sequence). The CDR3 runs to 15 residues. Trimming cost V 2 bases and J 2 bases, with 10 bases left between them. This chain uses TRBV27 with TRBJ2-1, with D perhaps matching TRBD2 (5 bases). The sample was peripheral blood. This clonotype originated in a human donor in a cohort sampled during active COVID-19. The chain's CDR3 is CASSLRGSTYNEQFF. The CDR3 nucleotides read TGTGCCAGCAGTTTACGCGGGTCCACCTACAATGAGCAGTTCTTC.